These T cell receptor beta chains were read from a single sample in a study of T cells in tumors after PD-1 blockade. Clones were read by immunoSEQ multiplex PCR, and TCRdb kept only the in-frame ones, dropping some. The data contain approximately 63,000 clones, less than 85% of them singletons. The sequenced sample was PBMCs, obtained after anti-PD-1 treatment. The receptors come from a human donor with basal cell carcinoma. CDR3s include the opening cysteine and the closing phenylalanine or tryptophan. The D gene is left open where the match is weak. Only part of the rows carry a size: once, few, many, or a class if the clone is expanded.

cdr3_aa: CASSLLSSYEQYF
cdr3_nt: TGTGCCAGCAGCTTATTGAGCTCCTACGAGCAGTACTTC
v_call: TRBV11-1
j_call: TRBJ2-7
clone_size: -
d_call: -

cdr3_aa: CAWRGAYETQYF
cdr3_nt: TGTGCCTGGCGGGGGGCTTATGAGACCCAGTACTTC
v_call: TRBV30
j_call: TRBJ2-5
clone_size: -
d_call: -

cdr3_aa: CASSERNGQAGLNEQYF
cdr3_nt: TGCGCCAGCAGTGAGCGGAACGGACAGGCCGGGTTGAACGAGCAGTACTTC
v_call: TRBV10-2
j_call: TRBJ2-7
clone_size: -
d_call: TRBD1

cdr3_aa: CARRGRGGANDGELFF
cdr3_nt: TGTGCCCGCCGCGGGCGGGGGGGCGCGAATGACGGGGAGCTGTTTTTT
v_call: TRBV5-4
j_call: TRBJ2-2
clone_size: -
d_call: TRBD2

cdr3_aa: CASSHALAGGSNEQFF
cdr3_nt: TGTGCCAGCAGCCATGCCCTAGCGGGGGGGAGCAATGAGCAGTTCTTC
v_call: TRBV4-2
j_call: TRBJ2-1
clone_size: -
d_call: TRBD2

cdr3_aa: CASSLRDSYNEQFF
cdr3_nt: TGTGCCAGCAGCCTCCGGGACAGTTACAATGAGCAGTTCTTC
v_call: TRBV5-4
j_call: TRBJ2-1
clone_size: -
d_call: TRBD1

cdr3_aa: CASSLLGGGDGYTF
cdr3_nt: TGTGCCAGCAGCTTGCTGGGAGGAGGGGATGGCTACACCTTC
v_call: TRBV5-5
j_call: TRBJ1-2
clone_size: -
d_call: -

cdr3_aa: CASSPQQVSSGANVLTF
cdr3_nt: TGTGCCAGCTCACCCCAACAGGTTAGCTCTGGGGCCAACGTCCTGACTTTC
v_call: TRBV18
j_call: TRBJ2-6
clone_size: -
d_call: -

cdr3_aa: CASSEAPFEIHEQFF
cdr3_nt: TGTGCCAGCAGTGAAGCCCCGTTCGAGATACATGAGCAGTTCTTC
v_call: TRBV6-1
j_call: TRBJ2-1
clone_size: -
d_call: -

cdr3_aa: CASSLVPQGAYEQYF
cdr3_nt: TGTGCCAGCAGCTTAGTTCCCCAGGGGGCCTACGAGCAGTACTTC
v_call: TRBV11-3
j_call: TRBJ2-7
clone_size: -
d_call: TRBD1

cdr3_aa: CASSFPVPAETQYF
cdr3_nt: TGTGCCAGCAGCTTCCCAGTGCCGGCGGAGACCCAGTACTTC
v_call: TRBV7-9
j_call: TRBJ2-5
clone_size: once
d_call: -

cdr3_aa: CASSPGTGLNEQFF
cdr3_nt: TGCGCCAGCAGCCCCGGGACCGGTCTCAATGAGCAGTTCTTC
v_call: TRBV5-1
j_call: TRBJ2-1
clone_size: -
d_call: -

cdr3_aa: CAWSKVRGTGGETQYF
cdr3_nt: TGTGCCTGGAGTAAAGTTCGAGGGACAGGGGGGGAGACCCAGTACTTC
v_call: TRBV30
j_call: TRBJ2-5
clone_size: -
d_call: TRBD1

cdr3_aa: CATSTDRNYGYTF
cdr3_nt: TGTGCCACCAGTACGGACAGGAACTATGGCTACACCTTC
v_call: TRBV15
j_call: TRBJ1-2
clone_size: -
d_call: TRBD1

cdr3_aa: CASKPADTFLGYTF
cdr3_nt: TGCGCCAGCAAGCCGGCTGACACCTTCCTTGGCTACACCTTC
v_call: TRBV5-1
j_call: TRBJ1-2
clone_size: -
d_call: -

cdr3_aa: CASSRRGGTGELFF
cdr3_nt: TGTGCCAGTAGTAGGCGGGGGGGGACCGGGGAGCTGTTTTTT
v_call: TRBV19
j_call: TRBJ2-2
clone_size: -
d_call: TRBD2

cdr3_aa: CASSLGQGMNTEAFF
cdr3_nt: TGTGCCAGCAGCCTTGGACAGGGGATGAACACTGAAGCTTTCTTT
v_call: TRBV7-6
j_call: TRBJ1-1
clone_size: -
d_call: TRBD1

cdr3_aa: CSVEPTNEKLFF
cdr3_nt: TGCAGCGTTGAGCCAACTAATGAAAAACTGTTTTTT
v_call: TRBV29-1
j_call: TRBJ1-4
clone_size: once
d_call: -

cdr3_aa: CASSLVRIGQPQHF
cdr3_nt: TGTGCCAGCAGCTTAGTCCGGATCGGGCAGCCCCAGCATTTT
v_call: TRBV7-2
j_call: TRBJ1-5
clone_size: -
d_call: -

cdr3_aa: CATGPGGGYTGELFF
cdr3_nt: TGTGCCACCGGCCCAGGGGGGGGCTACACCGGGGAGCTGTTTTTT
v_call: TRBV24-1
j_call: TRBJ2-2
clone_size: -
d_call: -

cdr3_aa: CASSRGGVGTDTQYF
cdr3_nt: TGTGCCAGCAGCCGGGGGGGCGTCGGCACAGATACGCAGTATTTT
v_call: TRBV3-1/TRBV3-2
j_call: TRBJ2-3
clone_size: -
d_call: -

cdr3_aa: CAWSVPSGGGDTQYF
cdr3_nt: TGTGCCTGGAGTGTACCTAGCGGGGGGGGAGATACGCAGTATTTT
v_call: TRBV30
j_call: TRBJ2-3
clone_size: -
d_call: TRBD2

cdr3_aa: CASSERGQSSIYGYTF
cdr3_nt: TGTGCCAGCAGTGAAAGGGGCCAGAGTAGCATCTATGGCTACACCTTC
v_call: TRBV6-1
j_call: TRBJ1-2
clone_size: -
d_call: -

cdr3_aa: CSASDPYGYTF
cdr3_nt: TGCAGTGCTAGCGACCCGTATGGCTACACCTTC
v_call: TRBV20-1
j_call: TRBJ1-2
clone_size: -
d_call: -

cdr3_aa: CASSPPQDTGELFF
cdr3_nt: TGTGCCAGCAGCCCACCACAAGACACCGGGGAGCTGTTTTTT
v_call: TRBV5-8
j_call: TRBJ2-2
clone_size: -
d_call: -

cdr3_aa: CASSLSPNLGRAGELFF
cdr3_nt: TGTGCCAGCAGCTTGTCCCCCAATCTAGGAAGGGCCGGGGAGCTGTTTTTT
v_call: TRBV5-5
j_call: TRBJ2-2
clone_size: -
d_call: -

cdr3_aa: CASSQRRGGGDTQYF
cdr3_nt: TGTGCCAGCAGCCAGCGTCGCGGTGGTGGAGATACGCAGTATTTT
v_call: TRBV4-2
j_call: TRBJ2-3
clone_size: -
d_call: -

cdr3_aa: CAWSVGGTEAFF
cdr3_nt: TGTGCCTGGAGTGTCGGGGGAACTGAAGCTTTCTTT
v_call: TRBV30
j_call: TRBJ1-1
clone_size: -
d_call: -

cdr3_aa: CASRGLAGAYTQYF
cdr3_nt: TGTGCCAGTCGGGGACTAGCGGGGGCGTATACGCAGTATTTT
v_call: TRBV19
j_call: TRBJ2-3
clone_size: -
d_call: TRBD2

cdr3_aa: CASTEGGYSTDTQYF
cdr3_nt: TGTGCCAGCACCGAAGGGGGATATAGCACAGATACGCAGTATTTT
v_call: TRBV2
j_call: TRBJ2-3
clone_size: -
d_call: -

cdr3_aa: CASTIRGADEKLFF
cdr3_nt: TGTGCCAGTACCATAAGGGGGGCAGATGAAAAACTGTTTTTT
v_call: TRBV19
j_call: TRBJ1-4
clone_size: -
d_call: -

cdr3_aa: CASSAGQGRYGYTF
cdr3_nt: TGTGCCAGCAGTGCGGGACAGGGGAGGTATGGCTACACCTTC
v_call: TRBV2
j_call: TRBJ1-2
clone_size: -
d_call: TRBD1

cdr3_aa: CASSLEMNTEAFF
cdr3_nt: TGCGCCAGCAGCTTGGAAATGAACACTGAAGCTTTCTTT
v_call: TRBV5-1
j_call: TRBJ1-1
clone_size: -
d_call: -

cdr3_aa: CASSRKPDTQYF
cdr3_nt: TGTGCCAGCAGCCGCAAGCCAGATACGCAGTATTTT
v_call: TRBV6-5
j_call: TRBJ2-3
clone_size: -
d_call: -

cdr3_aa: CASSLAGESYEQYF
cdr3_nt: TGTGCCAGCAGCTTAGCGGGGGAATCCTACGAGCAGTACTTC
v_call: TRBV7-2
j_call: TRBJ2-7
clone_size: -
d_call: -

cdr3_aa: CASSQDATSGSSSYNEQFF
cdr3_nt: TGTGCCAGCAGCCAAGATGCGACTAGCGGGTCGAGCTCCTACAATGAGCAGTTCTTC
v_call: TRBV4-2
j_call: TRBJ2-1
clone_size: -
d_call: TRBD2

cdr3_aa: CASRRGAGQPQHF
cdr3_nt: TGTGCCAGCAGACGGGGGGCTGGGCAGCCCCAGCATTTT
v_call: TRBV7-9
j_call: TRBJ1-5
clone_size: -
d_call: -

cdr3_aa: CASSSLAGGLDTQYF
cdr3_nt: TGTGCCAGCAGCTCACTAGCGGGGGGATTGGATACGCAGTATTTT
v_call: TRBV7-2
j_call: TRBJ2-3
clone_size: -
d_call: TRBD2

cdr3_aa: CASSLGGPVGEQFF
cdr3_nt: TGCGCCAGCAGCTTGGGGGGGCCGGTGGGAGAGCAGTTCTTC
v_call: TRBV5-1
j_call: TRBJ2-1
clone_size: once
d_call: -

cdr3_aa: CASSIGTATEAFF
cdr3_nt: TGTGCCAGTAGTATCGGGACAGCCACTGAAGCTTTCTTT
v_call: TRBV19
j_call: TRBJ1-1
clone_size: many
d_call: TRBD1

cdr3_aa: CSVKQGTGTEAFF
cdr3_nt: TGCAGCGTGAAACAGGGCACGGGCACTGAAGCTTTCTTT
v_call: TRBV29-1
j_call: TRBJ1-1
clone_size: -
d_call: -

cdr3_aa: CASRTGQGMSSYEQYF
cdr3_nt: TGTGCCAGCAGAACCGGACAGGGGATGAGCTCCTACGAGCAGTACTTC
v_call: TRBV6-6
j_call: TRBJ2-7
clone_size: -
d_call: TRBD1

cdr3_aa: CASSYSPGTGEGGYTF
cdr3_nt: TGTGCCAGCAGTTACAGTCCCGGGACAGGGGAAGGTGGCTACACCTTC
v_call: TRBV6-6
j_call: TRBJ1-2
clone_size: few
d_call: TRBD1